A single sample gave rise to the 26 T cell receptor beta chains below, sequenced in a study of beta chain features in type 1 diabetes listed by TCRdb under 2018. Receptor libraries were prepared by the immunoSEQ multiplex PCR assay. The entire amount of isolated RNA was reverse transcribed using the High Capacity cDNA Reverse Transcription Kit, so the sequenced TCRB transcripts were expressed ones. TCRdb holds this immuneACCESS table with in-frame rearrangements only. Some clones are missing; in checked studies, unresolved V genes explain under half, and the rest has no known cause. The table for this sample lists hundreds of thousands of clones; roughly 11% of them were counted only once. Together, the top ten hold around 0.05% of the sample. The source material was naive CD4+ T cells from blood. In light of the paper, this sample's cell subset or site label describes: true naive CD4+ T cells. The receptors come from a woman under 30 in good health.

This clone was counted only a few times. J is TRBJ1-2 and V is TRBV4-3, with 7 nucleotides matching TRBD1. Losses at the gene ends were 4 bases for V and 0 bases for J; bases not matched to a gene: 8. Germline lookup yields CDR1 LGHNA and CDR2 YSLEER. The CDR3 length is 16 residues. CDR3 residues: CASSPDPGQTNYGYTF. CDR3 sequence (DNA): TGCGCCAGCAGCCCCGATCCGGGACAGACTAACTATGGCTACACCTTC.

The chain carries TRBV29-1 and TRBJ2-3; no definite D call. There are 13 residues in the CDR3. The germline CDR1 and CDR2 sequences are SQVTM and ANQGSEA. In DNA, the CDR3 is TGCAGTGCGGACCTAGTCTTGGCAGATACGCAGTATTTT. This encodes CSADLVLADTQYF.

This chain links TRBV18 with TRBJ1-2; D not certain. Between the trimmed V and J ends, which lost 1 base and 2 bases, there was a span of 8 bases. Germline-derived CDR1 and CDR2 are KGHSH and LQKENI. CDR3 size: 14 residues. CDR3 DNA sequence: TGTGCCAGCTCACCACGGGAGTTGAACTATGGCTACACCTTC. It encodes CASSPRELNYGYTF.

The chain recombines TRBV5-4 with TRBJ1-1; D remains ambiguous. CDR3 size: 14 residues. Germline V CDR1 and CDR2: SGHNT, YYREEE (reference sequence). V lost 0 bases, J lost 1 base, and 7 bases lay in between. The CDR3 sequence: CASSLGTANTEAFF. The CDR3 DNA is TGTGCCAGCAGCTTGGGAACGGCGAACACTGAAGCTTTCTTT.

The V call is TRBV4-2, the J call TRBJ2-6; D is perhaps TRBD1 (6 bases). The V gene's germline CDR1 is LGHNA and CDR2 YNFKEQ. CDR3 length equals 15 residues. Trimming took 2 bases from V and 2 from J, leaving 7 bases between them. The CDR3 here is CASSQQGPGANVLTF. The CDR3 nucleotides are TGTGCCAGCAGCCAACAGGGGCCTGGGGCCAACGTCCTGACTTTC.

This chain connects TRBV14 to TRBJ2-6, with 9 bases lining up with TRBD1. J gave up 2 bases and V 4 bases, and 9 bases lay outside the gene matches. The CDR3 has 18 residues. Germline assignment: CDR1 SGHDN and CDR2 FVKESK. The CDR3 nucleotides are TGTGCCAGCAGCCTCCGACCGACAGGGGGGGCTGGGGCCAACGTCCTGACTTTC. Residues: CASSLRPTGGAGANVLTF.

The V call is TRBV5-4, the J call TRBJ2-1; 7 bases line up with TRBD2. Trimming took 3 bases from V and 2 from J; bases not matched to a gene: 5. Germline V gives CDR1 SGHNT, CDR2 YYREEE (reference sequence). The CDR3 contains 15 residues. DNA for the CDR3: TGTGCCAGCAGCTCTGGGCGGGGGACCTACAATGAGCAGTTCTTC. As protein: CASSSGRGTYNEQFF.

This clone has a handful of counts. This chain uses TRBV29-1 with TRBJ2-4, with 8 bases identical to TRBD2. CDR3 length equals 14 residues. The junction had 2 bases not matched to a gene; V was cut back by 3 bases and J by 1 base. CDR1 is SQVTM, CDR2 ANQGSEA, per germline. As DNA, the CDR3 is TGCAGCGTTGATCCGGGAGGGGCCAAAAACATTCAGTACTTC. This encodes CSVDPGGAKNIQYF.

The chain combines TRBV15 with TRBJ2-6; D remains unclear. Germline lookup yields CDR1 LNHNV and CDR2 YYDKDF (reference sequence). The V end was cut by 0 bases, the J end by 1 base, with 16 bases between. The CDR3 runs 19 residues. CDR3 amino acids: CATSRDLGRKVSGANVLTF. CDR3 nucleotides: TGTGCCACCAGCAGAGATCTTGGGCGGAAGGTGTCTGGGGCCAACGTCCTGACTTTC.

This sequence joins TRBV20-1 and TRBJ1-5, with no clear D. The germline V and J ends were trimmed by 3 bases and 9 bases, with 9 bases remaining between them. Per germline, CDR1 DFQATT and CDR2 SNEGSKA (reference sequence). The CDR3 contains 11 residues. CDR3: CSASPGGPQHF. CDR3 coding DNA: TGCAGTGCTAGCCCGGGAGGGCCCCAGCATTTT.

This clone was seen ten or more times. CDR3 DNA: TGCGCCAGCAGCCTAATCCCAGACGGCTACGAGCAGTACGTC. Its protein is CASSLIPDGYEQYV. This sequence joins TRBV4-1 and TRBJ2-7; D remains ambiguous. The germline CDR1 and CDR2 sequences are MGHRA and YSYEKL. Between the trimmed V and J ends, which lost 4 bases and 3 bases, there was a span of 13 bases. This CDR3 has 14 amino acids.

This clone was counted only a few times. The chain carries TRBV6-6 and TRBJ2-1; 8 bases line up with TRBD1. The CDR3 has 13 amino acids. CDR1 MNHNY and CDR2 SVGAGI come from the germline V gene (reference sequence). The ends lost 6 bases at V and 15 bases at J; junction bases unmatched: 13. CDR3 in amino acids: CASSSIVTGVGFF. DNA for the CDR3: TGTGCCAGCAGCTCCATCGTGACAGGGGTGGGGTTCTTC.

A few counts support this clone. The genes are TRBV5-1 and TRBJ1-1; 8 bases are a match to TRBD1. CDR1 is SGHRS and CDR2 is YFSETQ in the germline V gene. This CDR3 is 14 amino acids long. V shed 3 bases and J 1 base; nucleotides not matched to a gene: 2. CDR3 sequence (DNA): TGCGCCAGCAGCTCGGGGACAGGGAACACTGAAGCTTTCTTT. Its protein product is CASSSGTGNTEAFF.

This clone has a handful of counts. The chain combines TRBV19 with TRBJ2-3, with 15 bases matching TRBD2. Losses at the gene ends were 5 bases for V and 7 bases for J; bases not matched to a gene: 4. This CDR3 contains 15 residues. Germline lookup yields CDR1 LNHDA and CDR2 SQIVND (reference sequence). DNA for the CDR3: TGTGCCAGTAGTGGGGGGACTAGCGGGAGGTATACGCAGTATTTT. It encodes CASSGGTSGRYTQYF.

CDR3 protein: CSVEDRPSTPYEQYV. The CDR3 coding sequence is TGCAGCGTTGAAGATCGTCCCTCCACCCCCTACGAGCAGTACGTC. This chain uses TRBV29-1 with TRBJ2-7; D remains ambiguous. The CDR3 is 15 amino acids. V was pared by 0 bases and J by 2 bases, with 14 bases between. Germline V gene lookup returns CDR1 SQVTM and CDR2 ANQGSEA.

This rearrangement joins TRBV9 to TRBJ1-5; D remains unclear. The CDR3 loop spans 15 amino acids. V lost 0 bases and J lost 3, with 10 bases in between. Germline assignment: CDR1 SGDLS and CDR2 YYNGEE. The CDR3 spells CASSVDLGFNQPQHF. In DNA form, the CDR3 reads TGTGCCAGCAGCGTAGATCTGGGTTTCAATCAGCCCCAGCATTTT.

The CDR3 protein is CATSTRNTDTQYF. The CDR3, as DNA: TGTGCCACCAGCACTAGGAACACAGATACGCAGTATTTT. The chain combines TRBV15 with TRBJ2-3; D not certain. CDR1 and CDR2 (germline): LNHNV, YYDKDF (reference sequence). The CDR3 is 13 amino acids. Trimming removed 4 bases from V and 2 bases from J, with 7 bases in between.

This clone was seen a handful of times. This rearrangement joins TRBV2 to TRBJ2-2; D is possibly TRBD1 (5 bases). V was cut by 4 bases and J by 7 bases, with 16 bases left in between. This CDR3 has 15 residues. Per the germline V gene, CDR1 is SNHLY and CDR2 is FYNNEI. In nucleotides, the CDR3 is TGTGCCAGCAGTGGCCAGGGCCTTGCAGGCGGGGAGCTGTTTTTT. Translated, it gives CASSGQGLAGGELFF.

This clone was found a few times. This sequence joins TRBV7-3 and TRBJ1-1; D perhaps matches TRBD1 (6 bases). V was cut by 1 base and J by 3 bases, with 12 bases left in between. The CDR3 consists of 15 residues. Germline CDR1 and CDR2: SGHTA and FQGTGA. This CDR3 reads CASSLNTRGDTEAFF. CDR3 DNA: TGTGCCAGCAGCTTAAACACGAGGGGGGACACTGAAGCTTTCTTT.

In this sample, this clone turned up a few times. The chain carries TRBV7-9 and TRBJ1-1; TRBD1 aligns across 7 bases. Germline V gene data show CDR1 as SEHNR and CDR2 as FQNEAQ (reference sequence). The junction had 8 bases not matched to a gene; V was cut back by 6 bases and J by 1 base. The CDR3 length is 15 residues. The CDR3 DNA reads as TGTGCCAGCAGTTTAACCGGGACAGCGAACACTGAAGCTTTCTTT. Amino acid sequence: CASSLTGTANTEAFF.

This rearrangement joins TRBV21-1 to TRBJ2-1. TRBV21-1 constitutes a pseudogene. CDR3 length: 14 residues. The CDR3 reads CASSEGPKTTEQFF. The CDR3 nucleotides read TGTGCCAGCAGCGAAGGGCCTAAAACGACGGAGCAGTTCTTC.

CDR3 in DNA: TGTGCCAGCAGCCCGCGGGGGGCTTTCACAGATACGCAGTATTTT. It translates to CASSPRGAFTDTQYF. V is TRBV14 and J is TRBJ2-3; 8 nucleotides agree with TRBD2. V lost 4 bases and J lost 2; bases outside the gene matches: 5. The germline CDR1 and CDR2 sequences are SGHDN and FVKESK. CDR3 size: 15 residues.

The V call is TRBV6-6, the J call TRBJ1-4; 7 nucleotides agree with TRBD1. The CDR3 spans 16 residues. After removal of 7 bases from V and 8 bases from J, the junction contained 16 bases not matched to a gene. Germline loops: CDR1 MNHNY, CDR2 SVGAGI (reference sequence). CDR3 sequence reads: CASTYTADRAAEKLFF. The DNA of the CDR3 is TGTGCCAGCACCTACACAGCTGACAGGGCTGCCGAAAAACTGTTTTTT.

The chain is built from TRBV10-3 and TRBJ1-2, with 8 nucleotides matching TRBD1. Trimming cost V 6 bases and J 7 bases; bases outside gene matches: 13. Germline-derived CDR1 and CDR2 are ENHRY and SYGVKD. CDR3 length: 15 residues. CDR3 sequence: CAIRGDGQGGGGYTF. CDR3 nucleotide sequence: TGTGCCATCAGGGGAGACGGACAGGGCGGCGGTGGCTACACCTTC.

The chain links TRBV7-9 to TRBJ2-7; D ambiguous. The CDR3 length is 13 residues. Trimming left V 1 base short and J 6 bases short, with 10 bases between. Germline V gene lookup returns CDR1 SEHNR and CDR2 FQNEAQ (reference sequence). CDR3 protein: CASSLVSNGEQYV. The CDR3, as DNA: TGTGCCAGCAGCTTAGTAAGCAACGGCGAGCAGTACGTC.

This clone was picked up a small number of times. This chain uses TRBV27 with TRBJ2-5; TRBD1 or TRBD2 may be the D gene (5 bases each). V gave up 5 bases and J gave up 3 bases, with 16 bases separating them. CDR1 is MNHEY and CDR2 is SMNVEV in the germline V gene (reference sequence). CDR3 length equals 15 residues. In DNA form, the CDR3 reads TGTGCCAGCAGTGTCCCCCGGGGCCCTAAAGAGACCCAGTACTTC. The encoded protein is CASSVPRGPKETQYF.